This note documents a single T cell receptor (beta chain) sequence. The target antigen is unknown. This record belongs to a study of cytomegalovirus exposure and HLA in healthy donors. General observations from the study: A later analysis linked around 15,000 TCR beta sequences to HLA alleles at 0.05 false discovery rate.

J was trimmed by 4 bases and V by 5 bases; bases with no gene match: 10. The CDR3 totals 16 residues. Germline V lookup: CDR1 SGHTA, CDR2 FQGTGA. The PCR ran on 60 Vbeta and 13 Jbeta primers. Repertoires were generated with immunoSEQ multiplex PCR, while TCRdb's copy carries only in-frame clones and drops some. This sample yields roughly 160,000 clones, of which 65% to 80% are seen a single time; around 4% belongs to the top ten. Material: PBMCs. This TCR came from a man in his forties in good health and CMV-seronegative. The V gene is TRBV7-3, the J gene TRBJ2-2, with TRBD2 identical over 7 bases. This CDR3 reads CASSPSGGGTTGELFF. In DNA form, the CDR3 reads TGTGCCAGCAGCCCCTCTGGCGGGGGTACCACCGGGGAGCTGTTTTTT.